This section outlines one T cell receptor (beta chain) sequence together with its context. The table came from immunoSEQ multiplex PCR; TCRdb's copy has only in-frame clones and leaves some out. The table shows a few hundred thousand clones, with approximately 90% occurring only once. The data are from a study of blood T cell repertoires in COVID-19. Donors of Cohort 3 who recovered were those that had two negative PCRs, clearance, or symptom resolution. Sequenced sample: PBMCs or T cells enriched from blood (not recorded which). The receptor comes from a woman aged 25-40 years who had recovered from COVID-19.

The CDR3 reads CASSFLGDRDNEKLFF. The CDR3, as DNA: TGTGCCAGCAGCTTCCTCGGGGACAGGGACAATGAAAAACTGTTTTTT. J is TRBJ1-4 and V is TRBV7-2; TRBD1 agrees at 9 bases. The V gene end was trimmed by 3 bases and the J gene end by 5 bases; junction bases not matched to a gene: 7. The CDR3 is made up of 16 amino acids. Germline lookup yields CDR1 SGHTA and CDR2 FQGNSA.